These T cell receptor beta chains were read from a single sample in a study of shared clonotypes between healthy human individuals. Sequencing used immunoSEQ multiplex PCR; TCRdb keeps in-frame clones, though not all of them. The data hold 550,000 to 800,000 clones, with under 80% observed a single time. What was sequenced was memory CD4+ T cells sorted from blood. Source of these receptors: a woman younger than 45 in good health. CDR3s include the opening cysteine and the closing phenylalanine or tryptophan. A D gene is named only where the DNA matches it firmly. Expanded clones are given a class, and other clones once, few, many or no size at all.

v_gene	j_gene	abundance	d_gene	CDR3nt	CDR3aa
TRBV27	TRBJ1-2	NA	NA	TGTGCCAGCAGTTCGAGTTCGAGCTATGGCTACACCTTC	CASSSSSSYGYTF
TRBV6-1	TRBJ2-1	NA	TRBD1	TGTGCCAGCAGTCCGACAGGGGGCGTGGATGAGCAGTTCTTC	CASSPTGGVDEQFF
TRBV11-3	TRBJ2-1	NA	NA	TGTGCCAGCAGCGCAGGCAATGAGCAGTTCTTC	CASSAGNEQFF
TRBV5-5	TRBJ2-7	NA	TRBD1	TGTGCCAGCAGCTCTCAGGGGGTCGGGGAGCAGTACTTC	CASSSQGVGEQYF
TRBV6-1	TRBJ2-3	NA	NA	TGTGCCAGCAGTGAACCGGGCAAGCTTACTGGATACACAGATACGCAGTATTTT	CASSEPGKLTGYTDTQYF
TRBV7-6	TRBJ1-2	NA	NA	TGTGCCAGCACCAATCCCGGAGCTAACTATGGCTACACCTTC	CASTNPGANYGYTF
TRBV6-5	TRBJ2-2	NA	TRBD1	TGTGCCAGCAGTTACGACAGACAGGGCGGGGAGCTGTTTTTT	CASSYDRQGGELFF
TRBV5-4	TRBJ1-1	once	NA	TGTGCCAGCAGCTCCCTAGACCGCACTGAAGCTTTCTTT	CASSSLDRTEAFF
TRBV21-1	TRBJ2-7	NA	NA	TGTGCCAGCACTTCAGGGACGGGGACCTACGAGCAGTACTTC	CASTSGTGTYEQYF
TRBV28	TRBJ2-7	NA	NA	TGTGCCAGCAGTTTAGTCGTCGGATACGAGCAGTACTTC	CASSLVVGYEQYF
TRBV28	TRBJ2-1	NA	NA	TGTGCCAGCAGACCGGGACTCCTATACAATGAGCAGTTCTTC	CASRPGLLYNEQFF
TRBV5-1	TRBJ2-2	NA	NA	TGCGCCAGCAGCTTGAACAGGAACACCGGGGAGCTGTTTTTT	CASSLNRNTGELFF
TRBV20-1	TRBJ2-1	NA	NA	TGCAGTGCTTTTACGAGGGATGAGCAGTTCTTC	CSAFTRDEQFF
TRBV19	TRBJ2-1	NA	NA	TGTGCCAGTAGTAATTGGGGAAGGGATGAGCAGTTCTTC	CASSNWGRDEQFF
TRBV5-1	TRBJ2-1	NA	NA	TGCGCCAGCAGCTTGTCGTCCAACCTCTACAATGAGCAGTTCTTC	CASSLSSNLYNEQFF
TRBV9	TRBJ2-5	NA	TRBD2	TGTGCCAGCAGCGGAGACGGGAGGGCTACAGAGACCCAGTACTTC	CASSGDGRATETQYF
TRBV11-2	TRBJ2-7	few	TRBD1	TGTGCCAGCAGCGCGACCTGGGACAGTAGGGCCGAGCAGTACTTC	CASSATWDSRAEQYF
TRBV18	TRBJ2-7	NA	TRBD2	TGTGCCAGCTCACCGCGGGTCGCGGGAGGGGGCTACGAGCAGTACTTC	CASSPRVAGGGYEQYF
TRBV5-1	TRBJ2-1	NA	NA	TGCGCCAGCAGCTCGCCTAGAAATGAGCAGTTCTTC	CASSSPRNEQFF
TRBV23-1	TRBJ1-1	NA	NA	TGCGCCAGCAGTCGAGAAGACACTGAAGCTTTCTTT	CASSREDTEAFF
TRBV29-1	TRBJ2-1	NA	TRBD2	TGCAGCGTTCCGTTGACTAGCGAATTCACGCAGTTCTTC	CSVPLTSEFTQFF
TRBV6-5	TRBJ2-1	NA	TRBD2	TGTGCCAGCAGCCAGACTAGCGGGAGGCCCGGTGAGCAGTTCTTC	CASSQTSGRPGEQFF
TRBV2	TRBJ2-3	NA	NA	TGTGCCAGCACCCAGTCCCCCAGTGGAAGGGCGGATACGCAGTATTTT	CASTQSPSGRADTQYF